The rows below give T cell receptor beta chains drawn from one sample of a study of control samples from healthy donors and cancer patients. Method: immunoSEQ multiplex PCR; TCRdb's copy keeps in-frame clones and lacks some. The sample lists 120,000 or so clones, roughly 91% occurring once. Material: blood. All receptors derive from a man in his forties or fifties in good health. Each CDR3 is given with its conserved first and last residue. Fields, in order: D gene, J gene, clone size, V gene, CDR3 DNA, CDR3 protein. D genes are given only for firm matches. Clone sizes are given selectively: once, few, many, or a class where the clone is expanded.

TRBD2,TRBJ2-4,once,TRBV6-2/TRBV6-3,TGTGCCAGCAGCACCACTAGCGGGGGGGCCTCGAACATTCAGTACTTC,CASSTTSGGASNIQYF
.,TRBJ1-2,.,TRBV5-4,TGTGCCAGCAGCCTGGGCGCCGGGGGAACTAACTATGGCTACACCTTC,CASSLGAGGTNYGYTF
TRBD2,TRBJ2-7,many,TRBV7-2,TGTGCCAGCAGCTTCGGCGGGGGGATGAGCTCCTACGAGCAGTACTTC,CASSFGGGMSSYEQYF
.,TRBJ1-6,.,TRBV30,TGTGCCTGGAGTGTAATTCGAGATGCCCGCTCCTATAATTCACCCCTCCACTTT,CAWSVIRDARSYNSPLHF
TRBD1,TRBJ1-4,.,TRBV25-1,TGTGCCAGCAGTCTCGGGACAGATAATGAAAAACTGTTTTTT,CASSLGTDNEKLFF
.,TRBJ1-4,.,TRBV11-3,TGTGCCAGCAGCTTAACCGGCCCAACTAATGAAAAACTGTTTTTT,CASSLTGPTNEKLFF
TRBD2,TRBJ2-1,.,TRBV7-6,TGTGCCAGCAGCTTTATAAGCGGGGGGAGGCCGACAAATGAGCAGTTCTTC,CASSFISGGRPTNEQFF
.,TRBJ1-1,.,TRBV7-2,TGTGCCAGCAGCTTACAAGGCACAGTCACTGAAGCTTTCTTT,CASSLQGTVTEAFF
.,TRBJ2-6,once,TRBV6-6,TGTGCCAGCAGTTACGGCCCGTCTGGGGCCAACGTCCTGACTTTC,CASSYGPSGANVLTF
.,TRBJ2-7,.,TRBV29-1,TGCAGCGTTGAAGGGGGCGCTGTCTACGAGCAGTACTTC,CSVEGGAVYEQYF
.,TRBJ1-2,.,TRBV5-1,TGCGCCAGCAGCTTGGAGGGCTATGGCTACACCTTC,CASSLEGYGYTF
.,TRBJ1-5,.,TRBV12-3/TRBV12-4,TGTGCCAGCAGTTTGCACTATCAGCCCCAGCATTTT,CASSLHYQPQHF
.,TRBJ1-3,.,TRBV3-1/TRBV3-2,TGTGCCAGCAGCCAAGATGGCACCGGGGCCGACACCATATATTTT,CASSQDGTGADTIYF
.,TRBJ2-3,few,TRBV6-2/TRBV6-3,TGTGCCAGCAGTTACGGCGGGGCCCGCACAGATACGCAGTATTTT,CASSYGGARTDTQYF
.,TRBJ2-2,.,TRBV5-1,TGCGCCAGCAGCGAGGGGGACAACGGGGAGCTGTTTTTT,CASSEGDNGELFF
TRBD1,TRBJ1-4,.,TRBV4-3,TGCGCCAGCAGCCAAACTCGTAGGACAGGGATGTCGGTAAATGAAAAACTGTTTTTT,CASSQTRRTGMSVNEKLFF
TRBD1,TRBJ1-1,.,TRBV10-3,TGTGCCATCAGTGAAAACGTGCCGGGACAGGGGTACCCTGAAGCTTTCTTT,CAISENVPGQGYPEAFF
.,TRBJ1-1,few,TRBV2,TGTGCCAGCAGTGAATTTTTTCCGGGCGAAGCTTTCTTT,CASSEFFPGEAFF
.,TRBJ1-1,.,TRBV7-9,TGTGCCAGCAGCCTTAGATCGGGACTCAACACTGAAGCTTTCTTT,CASSLRSGLNTEAFF
.,TRBJ1-6,.,TRBV2,TGTGCCAGCAAGAGCTCCTATAATTCACCCCTCCACTTT,CASKSSYNSPLHF
.,TRBJ1-5,.,TRBV9,TGTGCCAGCAGCGTAGAAGGCAGGGAGGATCAGCCCCAGCATTTT,CASSVEGREDQPQHF
TRBD2,TRBJ2-3,.,TRBV3-1/TRBV3-2,TGTGCCAGCAGCCGAAAACCGGGACTAGGCGGGTCAGATACGCAGTATTTT,CASSRKPGLGGSDTQYF
.,TRBJ2-5,.,TRBV24-1,TGTGCCACCAGTGATTTGAACAGGGACGAGACCCAGTACTTC,CATSDLNRDETQYF
TRBD2,TRBJ2-1,.,TRBV11-2,TGTGCCAGCAGCTCCTCTGTCGCTAGCGGGGGGGACTCCTACAATGAGCAGTTCTTC,CASSSSVASGGDSYNEQFF
.,TRBJ2-3,.,TRBV4-1,TGCGCCAGCAGCCAAGTAGAGAGGGGCCTGGGCACAGATACGCAGTATTTT,CASSQVERGLGTDTQYF
.,TRBJ2-7,.,TRBV14,TGTGCCAGCAGCCAATACCTTAGGGGCACTGACTACGAGCAGTACTTC,CASSQYLRGTDYEQYF
TRBD2,TRBJ2-5,.,TRBV7-9,TGTGCCAGCAGCTTTGGACTAGCGGGGGGTTTGGAGACCCAGTACTTC,CASSFGLAGGLETQYF
.,TRBJ1-1,.,TRBV7-9,TGTGCCAGCAGCTCGAGGACGGTGAACACTGAAGCTTTCTTT,CASSSRTVNTEAFF
.,TRBJ2-2,.,TRBV5-1,TGCGCCAGCAGCTTGGAGGTAGGGGTCGCGAACACCGGGGAGCTGTTTTTT,CASSLEVGVANTGELFF
.,TRBJ2-3,.,TRBV12-3/TRBV12-4,TGTGCCAGCAGCCGGGACGGCACAGATACGCAGTATTTT,CASSRDGTDTQYF
.,TRBJ2-7,.,TRBV9,TGTGCCAGCAGCCCCTACCGGGGCCCCGCCGAGCAGTACTTC,CASSPYRGPAEQYF
TRBD1,TRBJ1-2,.,TRBV2,TGTGCCAGCAGTGAGGACAGGGGGCTAAATGGCTACACCTTC,CASSEDRGLNGYTF
TRBD1,TRBJ1-2,.,TRBV6-5,TGTGCCAGCAGTTACGGGACAGGGGGCGCCTATGGCTACACCTTC,CASSYGTGGAYGYTF
.,TRBJ2-5,.,TRBV6-5,TGTGCCAGCAGCTGGCAAGAGACCCAGTACTTC,CASSWQETQYF
.,TRBJ1-1,.,TRBV4-3,TGCGCCAGCAGCCAGGATGGTGTAGGCGGGACTGAAGCTTTCTTT,CASSQDGVGGTEAFF
.,TRBJ1-2,.,TRBV29-1,TGCAGCGTTGAAGAGGACAGACCTAACTATGGCTACACCTTC,CSVEEDRPNYGYTF
TRBD1,TRBJ2-7,.,TRBV12-3/TRBV12-4,TGTGCCAGCAGACGGGACAGCTCCTACGAGCAGTACTTC,CASRRDSSYEQYF
.,TRBJ1-6,.,TRBV18,TGTGCCAGCTCACTCGACAGAAATAATTCACCCCTCCACTTT,CASSLDRNNSPLHF
TRBD1,TRBJ2-7,once,TRBV13,TGTGCCAGCAGCAAGACAGGGTCGCACGAGCAGTACTTC,CASSKTGSHEQYF
.,TRBJ2-5,.,TRBV5-1,TGCGCCAGCAGCCCGCGGACAGATCAAGAGACCCAGTACTTC,CASSPRTDQETQYF
.,TRBJ2-2,.,TRBV7-9,TGTGCCAGCAGCTACGGAACCGGGGAGCTGTTTTTT,CASSYGTGELFF
TRBD1,TRBJ2-5,.,TRBV7-9,TGTGCCAGCAGTTCGGACCACAGGGGGCAGAGAGAGACCCAGTACTTC,CASSSDHRGQRETQYF
TRBD2,TRBJ2-7,.,TRBV12-5,TGTGCTAGTGGTTCCAGCGGGGGGCTTTCCTACGAGCAGTACTTC,CASGSSGGLSYEQYF
.,TRBJ2-5,.,TRBV15,TGTGCCACCAGCAGAGGCGGGGGCCTCGGGGAGACCCAGTACTTC,CATSRGGGLGETQYF
.,TRBJ2-2,.,TRBV9,TGTGCCAGCAGCGTAGTCGGGGCAATAAACGGGGAGCTGTTTTTT,CASSVVGAINGELFF
TRBD2,TRBJ2-7,.,TRBV4-1,TGCGCCAGCAGCCAAGAGGAAACTAGCGGGGTCTACGAGCAGTACTTC,CASSQEETSGVYEQYF
TRBD2,TRBJ2-5,.,TRBV2,TGTGCCAGCAGTGAAGACCGGGGGGGTCAAGAGACCCAGTACTTC,CASSEDRGGQETQYF
TRBD1,TRBJ2-7,.,TRBV6-6,TGTGCCAGCAGTTATTACCGGACAGGGCCGTACGAGCAGTACTTC,CASSYYRTGPYEQYF
.,TRBJ2-1,.,TRBV10-2,.,CASSGGHFGNEQFF
.,TRBJ2-7,.,TRBV6-5,TGTGCCAGCAGAGCCAGGACTGCCCCCTACGAGCAGTACTTC,CASRARTAPYEQYF
TRBD2,TRBJ2-1,.,TRBV25-1,TGTGCCAGCAGTGTACCCGGGACTAGCATGAATGAGCAGTTCTTC,CASSVPGTSMNEQFF
.,TRBJ2-7,.,TRBV4-3,TGCGCCAGCAGCCAAGAACCGGTGGCGTTATCCTACGAGCAGTACTTC,CASSQEPVALSYEQYF
.,TRBJ2-3,.,TRBV24-1,TGTGCCACCAGCGGGGGTTTTGAGGCAGATACGCAGTATTTT,CATSGGFEADTQYF
TRBD1,TRBJ2-7,.,TRBV11-2,TGTGCCACGAGGACAGGGACCTACGAGCAGTACTTC,CATRTGTYEQYF